This T cell receptor (beta chain) came from a study of T-cell memory formation after mild COVID-19. General observations from the study: CD4+ contracting clones lay mainly in CM and EM, CD8+ ones in EMRA.

Turning to this clonotype: The antigen is undetermined.

This CDR3 spans 13 amino acids. Per germline, CDR1 SGHAT and CDR2 FQNNGV. V was cut by 4 bases and J by 3 bases, with 10 bases left in between. TCRdb redid the calling of the 5' RACE reads with MiXCR, one entry per CDR3 protein. The sample has 58,000 or so distinct CDR3 sequences; about a quarter are singletons. This clonotype was sampled from a young man who had mild COVID-19 (a few samples of this study predate the infection). Cell type and time point are not known. This chain connects TRBV11-2 to TRBJ2-7; D uncertain. The sequenced sample was PBMCs or a T cell subset sorted from them (not recorded which). This CDR3 is CASSSVASYEQYF. CDR3 nucleotides: TGTGCCAGCAGCTCCGTGGCCAGCTACGAGCAGTACTTC.